This paragraph covers one T cell receptor (beta chain) sequence. What it recognizes is unknown. At one boundary the junction diverges from the germline segment, which might be a read error. The source of the sample is a study of response to subunit inactivated influenza vaccine. TCRdb fed the RT-PCR reads into MiXCR, producing one record per CDR3 protein. Of 650,000 to 700,000 distinct CDR3 sequences in the sample, 15% to 17% were seen once. Study-wide findings and caveats: The authors suggested that few new T cells are recruited per seasonal influenza vaccination.

The CDR3 has 13 residues. The germline V gene has CDR1 SQVTM and CDR2 ANQGSEA. The chain joins TRBV29-1 to TRBJ2-7; 8 bases are a match to TRBD1. The origin of this receptor is a man in his fifties or sixties who received an inactivated influenza vaccine. This sample comprised PBMCs from blood, obtained roughly 12 days after vaccination. CDR3 loop: CSVEGAGGDEQYF. The CDR3, as DNA: TGCAGCGTCGAAGGGGCAGGGGGCGACGAGCAGTACTTC.